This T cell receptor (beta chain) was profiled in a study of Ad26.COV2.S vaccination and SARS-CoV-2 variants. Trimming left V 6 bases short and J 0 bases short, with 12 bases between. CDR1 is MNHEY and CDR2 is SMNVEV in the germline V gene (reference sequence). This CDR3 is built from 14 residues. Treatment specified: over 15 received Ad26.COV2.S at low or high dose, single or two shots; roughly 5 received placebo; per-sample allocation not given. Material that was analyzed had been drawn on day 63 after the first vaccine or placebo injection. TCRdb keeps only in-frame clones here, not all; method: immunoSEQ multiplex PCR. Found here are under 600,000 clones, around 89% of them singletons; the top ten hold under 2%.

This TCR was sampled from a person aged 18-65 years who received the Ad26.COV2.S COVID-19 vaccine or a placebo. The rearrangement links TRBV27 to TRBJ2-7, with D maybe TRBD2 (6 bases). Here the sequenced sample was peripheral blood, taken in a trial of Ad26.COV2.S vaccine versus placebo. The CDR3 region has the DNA TGTGCCAGCAGGCCGACTAGGAGCTCCTACGAGCAGTACTTC. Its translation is CASRPTRSSYEQYF.